These 6 T cell receptor beta chains originate from one sample sequenced in a study of multiple sclerosis patients with progressive multifocal leukoencephalopathy. Measured with immunoSEQ multiplex PCR; TCRdb has only the in-frame clones, and not every one. Among 20,000 to 30,000 clones listed, around 93% were seen once. Regarding time point: 12 to 13 months of natalizumab therapy. Material: PBMCs, obtained from a patient treated with natalizumab. Receptors originate from a man aged 25 to 40 with multiple sclerosis.

This clone occurred once. The chain carries TRBV19 and TRBJ2-3, with D perhaps TRBD1 or TRBD2 (5 bases each). CDR3 length: 14 amino acids. Germline CDR1 and CDR2: LNHDA and SQIVND (reference sequence). Trimming pared 7 bases from V and 7 bases from J, leaving 18 bases between. The CDR3 DNA is TGTGCCAGTACCATCCCCGGGGCCCGAAATACGCAGTATTTT. Protein product: CASTIPGARNTQYF.

This clone has just a few counts. This chain connects TRBV2 to TRBJ2-4; D is tentatively TRBD1 or TRBD2 (6 bases each). The CDR3 contains 15 residues. V was pared by 3 bases and J by 4 bases, with 13 bases between. Germline V lookup: CDR1 SNHLY, CDR2 FYNNEI. CDR3 DNA sequence: TGTGCCAGCAGTGATCGGGGGCCTGGTAAAAACATTCAGTACTTC. Residues: CASSDRGPGKNIQYF.

V is TRBV28 and J is TRBJ2-2; D remains ambiguous. Per germline, CDR1 MDHEN and CDR2 SYDVKM. The CDR3 consists of 13 residues. Trimming removed 8 bases at V and 1 base at J, with 8 bases between. For the CDR3, the DNA is TGTGCCAGCCTCCTAGGGAACACCGGGGAGCTGTTTTTT. This codes for CASLLGNTGELFF.

A remark on this clone: The CDR3 carries no conserved terminal phenylalanine or tryptophan, so it likely arises from a read error. The gene calls are TRBV11-3 and TRBJ2-7; D not certain. V shed 2 bases and J shed 2 bases, with 7 bases lying between them. CDR3 length: 13 residues. Per the germline V gene, CDR1 is SGHNT and CDR2 is YENEEA. CDR3 sequence reads: CASSLHVTYEQYG. The CDR3 DNA follows: TGTGCCAGCAGCTTACATGTCACCTACGAGCAGTACGGC.

The chain uses TRBV6-4 and TRBJ2-3; D perhaps matches TRBD2 (6 bases). This CDR3 spans 16 amino acids. The germline V gene has CDR1 MRHNA and CDR2 SNTAGT. Trimming shortened V by 0 bases and J by 4 bases, and 14 bases separated the two germline ends. DNA for the CDR3: TGTGCCAGCAGTGACTCTGGGGGGAGTCGTGCAGATACGCAGTATTTT. It encodes CASSDSGGSRADTQYF.

The chain couples TRBV4-1 to TRBJ1-2; a possible D gene is TRBD1 (5 bases). Trimming took off 4 bases at V and 1 base at J, with 10 bases between the two ends. The germline CDR1 and CDR2 sequences are MGHRA and YSYEKL. This CDR3 region has 14 residues. The CDR3 reads CASSRQGINYGYTF. DNA for the CDR3: TGCGCCAGCAGCCGGCAGGGCATTAACTATGGCTACACCTTC.